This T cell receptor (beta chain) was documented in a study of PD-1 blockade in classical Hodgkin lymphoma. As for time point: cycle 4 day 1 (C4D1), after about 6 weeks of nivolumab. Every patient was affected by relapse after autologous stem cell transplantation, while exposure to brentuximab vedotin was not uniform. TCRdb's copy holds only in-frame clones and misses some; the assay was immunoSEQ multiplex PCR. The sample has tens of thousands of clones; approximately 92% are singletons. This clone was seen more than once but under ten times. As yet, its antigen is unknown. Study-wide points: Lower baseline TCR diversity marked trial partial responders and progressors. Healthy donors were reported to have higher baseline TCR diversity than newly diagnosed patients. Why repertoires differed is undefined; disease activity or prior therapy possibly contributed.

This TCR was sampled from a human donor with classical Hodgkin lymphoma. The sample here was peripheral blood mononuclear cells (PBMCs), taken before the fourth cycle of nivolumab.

The CDR3 nucleotides are TGTGCCAGCAGCTTAGGGACAGGGGGCCTCGAGCAGTACTTC. This sequence encodes CASSLGTGGLEQYF. The J gene is TRBJ2-7, the V gene TRBV7-6, with TRBD1 matching over 11 bases. Germline CDR1 SGHVS, CDR2 FNYEAQ. V lost 1 base and J lost 6; bases outside the gene matches: 2. The CDR3 covers 14 residues.